Below, 32 T cell receptor beta chains from the same sample are listed, as sequenced in a study of shared clonotypes between healthy human individuals. The assay was immunoSEQ multiplex PCR, and TCRdb's table has in-frame clones only and misses some. The data contain about 2.4 million clones, approximately 93% of them seen just once; the ten biggest clones take up 0.35% to 0.45%. Specimen: naive CD4+ T cells from PBMCs. The subset was: CD45RA+ positively selected. The receptor set was obtained from a man younger than 30 in good health. Some clones in this sample may be carry-over from other donors' samples.

The genes are TRBV12-5 and TRBJ2-7; 7 bases agree with TRBD1. Germline CDR1 LGHNT, CDR2 FRNRAP. The V segment lost 1 base and the J segment 9 bases; nucleotides outside the gene matches: 0. This CDR3 has 11 residues. CDR3 in DNA: TGTGCTAGTGGTTTGGGGGACAGGCAGTACTTC. This encodes CASGLGDRQYF.

This chain connects TRBV10-3 to TRBJ2-7; TRBD1 aligns across 9 bases. Germline V lookup: CDR1 ENHRY, CDR2 SYGVKD. Trimming took 8 bases from V and 7 from J; bases not matched to a gene: 15. The CDR3 has 15 residues. The CDR3 DNA reads as TGTGCCATCGGGGGACAGGGTCAGACGTTGAGGGAGCAGTACTTC. It yields the protein CAIGGQGQTLREQYF.

This chain joins TRBV28 and TRBJ2-7, with a possible D match to TRBD2 (5 bases). This CDR3 comprises 14 residues. Germline V lookup: CDR1 MDHEN, CDR2 SYDVKM. The V end was cut by 9 bases, the J end by 3 bases, with 18 bases between. CDR3 nucleotides: TGTGCCAGTGTATCGTCGGGGAGTATCTACGAGCAGTACTTC. Translation: CASVSSGSIYEQYF.

CDR3 sequence reads: CASSQGDRTPNYGYTF. CDR3 DNA: TGCGCCAGCAGCCAAGGGGACAGGACCCCAAACTATGGCTACACCTTC. This chain joins TRBV4-1 and TRBJ1-2, with TRBD1 matching over 8 bases. The CDR3 has 16 amino acids. Germline V gene sequence: CDR1 MGHRA, CDR2 YSYEKL. V trimming: 1 base; J trimming: 2 bases; junction bases outside the gene matches: 6.

The chain couples TRBV29-1 to TRBJ2-2; TRBD2 aligns across 9 bases. V dropped 4 bases and J dropped 6; count of bases not matched to a gene: 12. CDR3 length equals 16 residues. The V gene's germline CDR1 is SQVTM and CDR2 ANQGSEA. The CDR3, as DNA: TGCAGCGTTGCGGGGTCGAGCGGGAGGACACCCGGGGAGCTGTTTTTT. Its translation: CSVAGSSGRTPGELFF.

V gene TRBV19 combines with J gene TRBJ2-1, with 8 bases that match TRBD2. This CDR3 is built from 16 residues. V was pared by 0 bases and J by 4 bases, with 5 bases of the junction left unmatched. The germline V gene encodes CDR1 LNHDA and CDR2 SQIVND (reference sequence). The CDR3 is CASSIDLSGSYNEQFF. CDR3 coding DNA: TGTGCCAGTAGTATAGATCTAAGCGGGAGTTACAATGAGCAGTTCTTC.

CDR3 sequence: CASRGQGSTDTQYF. CDR3 nucleotide sequence: TGTGCCAGCAGAGGACAGGGGAGCACAGATACGCAGTATTTT. This rearrangement joins TRBV6-5 to TRBJ2-3; 9 nucleotides agree with TRBD1. Germline CDR1 reads MNHEY; CDR2 reads SVGAGI. This CDR3 is 14 amino acids long. Trimming cost V 6 bases and J 0 bases; bases outside gene matches: 1.

The chain is built from TRBV7-9 and TRBJ1-4, with 7 bases that match TRBD1. The germline V gene has CDR1 SEHNR and CDR2 FQNEAQ (reference sequence). The CDR3 spans 15 residues. V lost 5 bases and J lost 4; bases outside the gene matches: 7. As DNA, the CDR3 is TGTGCCAGCAGCACCTGGGGGACAGTTAATGAAAAACTGTTTTTT. Translated: CASSTWGTVNEKLFF.

With respect to this clone: The identical CDR3 is also encoded by other nucleotide sequences in the sample. J is TRBJ2-7 and V is TRBV6-6; D is unclear. Trimming removed 0 bases from V and 2 bases from J, with 8 bases in between. This CDR3 is 14 amino acids long. Germline V gene data show CDR1 as MNHNY and CDR2 as SVGAGI (reference sequence). CDR3 amino acids: CASSYSWGTYEQYF. CDR3 DNA sequence: TGTGCCAGCAGTTACTCTTGGGGAACCTACGAGCAGTACTTC.

The chain couples TRBV7-2 to TRBJ2-7; the D gene is possibly TRBD2 (6 bases). CDR1 and CDR2 from the germline V gene are SGHTA and FQGNSA. Trimming pared 5 bases from V and 9 bases from J, leaving 14 bases between. This CDR3 contains 12 residues. CDR3 nucleotides: TGTGCCAGCAGCCCAGGTCCAGCGGGGCAGTACTTC. Amino acid sequence: CASSPGPAGQYF. Full variable domain (rest looked up from reference TRBV7-2 and TRBJ2-7): GAGVSQSPSNKVTEKGKDVELRCDPISGHTALYWYRQSLGQGLEFLIYFQGNSAPDKSGLPSDRFSAERTGGSVSTLTIQRTQQEDSAVYLCASSPGPAGQYFGPGTRLTVT.

This clone was seen a handful of times. The chain has TRBV6-5 and TRBJ1-2; D gene uncertain. CDR3 size: 12 residues. Germline CDR1 and CDR2: MNHEY and SVGAGI. V was cut by 5 bases and J by 4 bases, with 8 bases left in between. The CDR3 sequence is CASSPSGYGYTF. The CDR3, as DNA: TGTGCCAGCAGTCCCAGCGGCTATGGCTACACCTTC.

The chain recombines TRBV27 with TRBJ1-5, with 10 bases lining up with TRBD1. The CDR3 runs 18 residues. V lost 5 bases and J lost 3; bases outside the gene matches: 13. CDR1 MNHEY and CDR2 SMNVEV come from the germline V gene (reference sequence). CDR3 protein: CASSPLRQGARDNQPQHF. The CDR3 nucleotides read TGTGCCAGCAGTCCGCTCCGACAGGGGGCGCGAGACAATCAGCCCCAGCATTTT.

The chain recombines TRBV5-6 with TRBJ1-1; D not certain. The CDR3 is made up of 19 amino acids. Germline V lookup: CDR1 SGHDT, CDR2 YYEEEE. V lost 0 bases to trimming and J lost 4 bases, with 25 bases between them. CDR3 in DNA: TGTGCCAGCAGCTTGGCTTCACCGGGTGGGTCGAGAATTGGCACTGAAGCTTTCTTT. As protein: CASSLASPGGSRIGTEAFF.

The chain links TRBV29-1 to TRBJ1-2, with 7 bases fitting TRBD1. The V segment lost 8 bases and the J segment 8 bases; nucleotides outside the gene matches: 11. This CDR3 is 12 amino acids long. Germline V gives CDR1 SQVTM, CDR2 ANQGSEA. CDR3 region: CSSGMTGWGYTF. The CDR3 nucleotides are TGCAGCTCAGGCATGACAGGGTGGGGCTACACCTTC.

J is TRBJ2-1 and V is TRBV7-3, with D possibly being TRBD1 or TRBD2 (6 bases each). CDR1 and CDR2 from the germline V gene are SGHTA and FQGTGA. The CDR3 totals 13 residues. Trimming pared 6 bases from V and 7 bases from J, leaving 13 bases between. CDR3 region: CASSHGGGNEQFF. In DNA form, the CDR3 reads TGTGCCAGCAGTCACGGGGGCGGGAATGAGCAGTTCTTC.

This chain uses TRBV5-5 with TRBJ1-1; D is possibly TRBD1 (5 bases). CDR3 length: 15 residues. V was pared by 2 bases and J by 5 bases, with 16 bases between. The germline CDR1 and CDR2 sequences are SGHKS and YYEKEE (reference sequence). This CDR3 reads CASSFRYGAGTEAFF. The CDR3 bases are TGTGCCAGCAGCTTTCGTTACGGGGCAGGGACTGAAGCTTTCTTT.

This chain links TRBV5-1 with TRBJ2-1; no definite D call. The germline CDR1 and CDR2 sequences are SGHRS and YFSETQ. V lost 4 bases to trimming and J lost 7 bases, with 12 bases between them. The CDR3 has 13 amino acids. The CDR3 protein is CASSAQMGNEQFF. CDR3 sequence (DNA): TGCGCCAGCAGCGCACAAATGGGGAATGAGCAGTTCTTC. The full variable domain, its missing parts supplied by reference TRBV5-1 and TRBJ2-1, is KAGVTQTPRYLIKTRGQQVTLSCSPISGHRSVSWYQQTPGQGLQFLFEYFSETQRNKGNFPGRFSGRQFSNSRSEMNVSTLELGDSALYLCASSAQMGNEQFFGPGTRLTVL.

The chain carries TRBV7-9 and TRBJ2-1; D might be TRBD1 (5 bases). Trimming left V 0 bases short and J 1 base short, with 7 bases between. The germline gives CDR1 SEHNR, CDR2 FQNEAQ (reference sequence). The length of the CDR3 is 15 residues. Written as DNA, the CDR3 is TGTGCCAGCAGCTTAGCAGGGGTGTCCTACAATGAGCAGTTCTTC. This gives the protein CASSLAGVSYNEQFF.

A word on this clone: Other DNA sequences of this sample code for an identical CDR3. V is TRBV5-1 and J is TRBJ2-1, with 7 bases aligning to TRBD1. CDR3 length: 15 amino acids. V dropped 2 bases and J dropped 0; count of bases not matched to a gene: 2. Germline V gene lookup returns CDR1 SGHRS and CDR2 YFSETQ. The CDR3 sequence: CASSFGDSSYNEQFF. CDR3 bases: TGCGCCAGCAGCTTTGGGGACAGCTCCTACAATGAGCAGTTCTTC.

The gene calls are TRBV7-9 and TRBJ2-7, with D perhaps assigned TRBD1 or TRBD2 (5 bases each). The germline V gene encodes CDR1 SEHNR and CDR2 FQNEAQ (reference sequence). Trimming removed 9 bases from V and 2 bases from J, with 17 bases in between. The CDR3 is made up of 14 amino acids. The CDR3 nucleotides read TGTGCCAGTCGAGCCTCGGGACCCACCTACGAGCAGTACTTC. It translates to CASRASGPTYEQYF.

The gene calls are TRBV19 and TRBJ2-2; TRBD2 aligns across 8 bases. CDR3 length equals 16 residues. Germline-derived CDR1 and CDR2 are LNHDA and SQIVND (reference sequence). V lost 6 bases, J lost 7 bases, and 13 bases stayed unmatched. The CDR3 sequence is CASRSETGGPIGELFF. CDR3 bases: TGTGCCAGTAGATCCGAGACGGGAGGGCCTATCGGGGAGCTGTTTTTT.

J is TRBJ2-2 and V is TRBV19; the D gene is possibly TRBD1 (6 bases). CDR3 length: 14 amino acids. Germline loops: CDR1 LNHDA, CDR2 SQIVND (reference sequence). V lost 5 bases and J lost 4, with 11 bases in between. The CDR3: CASSVIQGTGELFF. CDR3 coding DNA: TGTGCCAGTAGTGTAATACAGGGCACCGGGGAGCTGTTTTTT. The full variable domain, in which reference TRBV19 and TRBJ2-2 provide the parts outside the CDR3, is DGGITQSPKYLFRKEGQNVTLSCEQNLNHDAMYWYRQDPGQGLRLIYYSQIVNDFQKGDIAEGYSVSREKKESFPLTVTSAQKNPTAFYLCASSVIQGTGELFFGEGSRLTVL.

The V call is TRBV28, the J call TRBJ2-7; 9 nucleotides align to TRBD2. CDR1 MDHEN and CDR2 SYDVKM come from the germline V gene. Trimming took 5 bases from V and 2 from J; bases not matched to a gene: 4. The CDR3 is 14 residues long. CDR3 loop: CASSGGLATYEQYF. The CDR3 DNA follows: TGTGCCAGCAGTGGGGGACTAGCCACCTACGAGCAGTACTTC. Variable domain in full (rest from reference TRBV28 and TRBJ2-7): DVKVTQSSRYLVKRTGEKVFLECVQDMDHENMFWYRQDPGLGLRLIYFSYDVKMKEKGDIPEGYSVSREKKERFSLILESASTNQTSMYLCASSGGLATYEQYFGPGTRLTVT.

This clone occurred a few times. V and J are TRBV19 and TRBJ1-5; no firm D call. The CDR3 loop spans 13 amino acids. Germline-derived CDR1 and CDR2 are LNHDA and SQIVND (reference sequence). Deletions cut 1 base from V and 7 bases from J, with 8 bases between. CDR3 region: CASSIVAYQPQHF. The CDR3 DNA sequence: TGTGCCAGTAGTATAGTTGCGTACCAGCCCCAGCATTTT.

The chain links TRBV29-1 to TRBJ2-2; no reliable D call. The CDR3 has 12 amino acids. CDR1 and CDR2 from the germline V gene are SQVTM and ANQGSEA. The V end lost 4 bases, the J end lost 1 base, and 4 bases lay between the germline ends. The CDR3 DNA reads as TGCAGCGTTGCATGGAACACCGGGGAGCTGTTTTTT. It yields the protein CSVAWNTGELFF.

CDR3 sequence: CATGETGANVLTF. CDR3 nucleotides: TGTGCCACCGGTGAAACTGGGGCCAACGTCCTGACTTTC. This sequence joins TRBV7-2 and TRBJ2-6; D uncertain. The V gene's germline CDR1 is SGHTA and CDR2 FQGNSA. CDR3 size: 13 residues. Trimming took 10 bases from V and 2 from J, leaving 9 bases between them.

V usage is TRBV2 and J usage is TRBJ2-3; D is uncertain. V lost 5 bases to trimming and J lost 3 bases, with 12 bases between them. Germline CDR1 SNHLY, CDR2 FYNNEI. This CDR3 comprises 14 residues. CDR3 amino acids: CASSPAYITDTQYF. DNA for the CDR3: TGTGCCAGCAGTCCCGCGTATATAACAGATACGCAGTATTTT.

Turning to this clone: Other DNA variants within this sample encode the same CDR3. The chain uses TRBV5-1 and TRBJ2-7; unclear D gene. The CDR3 is 14 residues long. CDR1 is SGHRS and CDR2 is YFSETQ in the germline V gene. The V gene lost 0 bases and the J gene lost 2 bases, with 9 bases spanning the gap. The CDR3 loop is CASSLVGPAYEQYF. The CDR3 DNA is TGCGCCAGCAGCTTGGTTGGACCCGCCTACGAGCAGTACTTC.

The rearrangement joins TRBV2 to TRBJ2-1, with TRBD1 matching over 8 bases. J gave up 4 bases and V 4 bases, and 0 bases lay outside the gene matches. The CDR3 consists of 13 residues. Germline V gene data show CDR1 as SNHLY and CDR2 as FYNNEI. CDR3 region: CASSGDRYNEQFF. In DNA, the CDR3 is TGTGCCAGCAGTGGGGACAGGTACAATGAGCAGTTCTTC.

The chain couples TRBV6-5 to TRBJ2-5; D unclear. In germline, CDR1 is MNHEY, CDR2 SVGAGI. Trimming cost V 4 bases and J 5 bases, with 11 bases left between them. This CDR3 has 13 amino acids. CDR3 amino acids: CASSSPLVETQYF. DNA of the CDR3: TGTGCCAGCAGTTCCCCTTTAGTTGAGACCCAGTACTTC.

The V gene is TRBV5-6, the J gene TRBJ2-3; D is perhaps TRBD1 or TRBD2 (5 bases each). V was shortened by 5 bases and J by 4 bases, with 20 bases between the two germline ends. Germline loops: CDR1 SGHDT, CDR2 YYEEEE. CDR3 length equals 16 residues. This chain's CDR3 is CASRFWDLPQPDTQYF. The CDR3 bases are TGTGCCAGCAGGTTTTGGGACCTCCCTCAGCCAGATACGCAGTATTTT.

The rearrangement links TRBV28 to TRBJ1-5; 9 bases are a match to TRBD1. CDR3 length: 14 residues. V was pared by 5 bases and J by 9 bases, with 8 bases of the junction left unmatched. Germline V gene data show CDR1 as MDHEN and CDR2 as SYDVKM. The CDR3 protein is CASSALQGAGPQHF. The CDR3 nucleotides are TGTGCCAGCAGTGCGTTACAGGGGGCTGGGCCCCAGCATTTT.